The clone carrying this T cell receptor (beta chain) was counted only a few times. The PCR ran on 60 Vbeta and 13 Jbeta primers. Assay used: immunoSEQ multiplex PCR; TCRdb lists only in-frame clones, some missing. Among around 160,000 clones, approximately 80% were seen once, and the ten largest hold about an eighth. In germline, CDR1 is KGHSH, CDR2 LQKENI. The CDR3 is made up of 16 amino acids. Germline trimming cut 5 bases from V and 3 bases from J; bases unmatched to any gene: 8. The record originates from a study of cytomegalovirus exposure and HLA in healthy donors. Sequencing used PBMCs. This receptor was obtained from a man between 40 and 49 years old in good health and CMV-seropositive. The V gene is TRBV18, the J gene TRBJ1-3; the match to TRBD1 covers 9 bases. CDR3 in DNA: TGTGCCAGCTCATCCCGGACAGGGGTCCTTGGAAACACCATATATTTT. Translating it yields CASSSRTGVLGNTIYF. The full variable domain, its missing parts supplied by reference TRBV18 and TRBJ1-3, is NAGVMQNPRHLVRRRGQEARLRCSPMKGHSHVYWYRQLPEEGLKFMVYLQKENIIDESGMPKERFSAEFPKEGPSILRIQQVVRGDSAAYFCASSSRTGVLGNTIYFGEGSWLTVV.